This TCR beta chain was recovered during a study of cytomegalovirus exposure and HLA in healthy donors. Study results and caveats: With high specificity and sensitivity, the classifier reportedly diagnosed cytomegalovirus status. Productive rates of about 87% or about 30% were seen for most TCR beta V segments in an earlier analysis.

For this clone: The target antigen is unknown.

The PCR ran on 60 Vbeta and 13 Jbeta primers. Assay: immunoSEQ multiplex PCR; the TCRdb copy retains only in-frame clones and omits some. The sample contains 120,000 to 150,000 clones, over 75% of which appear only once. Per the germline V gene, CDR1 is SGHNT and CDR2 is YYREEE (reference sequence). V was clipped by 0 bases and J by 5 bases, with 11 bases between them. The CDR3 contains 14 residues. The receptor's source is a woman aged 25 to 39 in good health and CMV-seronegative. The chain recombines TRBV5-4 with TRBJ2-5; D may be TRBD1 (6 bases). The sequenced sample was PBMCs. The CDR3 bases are TGTGCCAGCAGCTTGGGGCAGGGGATTGAGACCCAGTACTTC. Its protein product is CASSLGQGIETQYF.